Presented here are 19 T cell receptor beta chains from one specimen sequenced in a study of T cell responses to AZD1222 COVID-19 vaccine. Assay used: immunoSEQ multiplex PCR; TCRdb lists only in-frame clones, some missing. The sample lists 150,000 to 200,000 clones, just over 90% occurring once. This specimen was peripheral blood, taken 28 days after the second AZD1222 dose. All receptors derive from an adult who received the AZD1222 COVID-19 vaccine.

V is TRBV19 and J is TRBJ2-5; D is perhaps TRBD1 or TRBD2 (5 bases each). Germline CDR1 reads LNHDA; CDR2 reads SQIVND (reference sequence). This CDR3 region has 13 residues. V was trimmed by 7 bases and J by 5 bases, leaving 14 bases between them. The chain's CDR3 is CASTGTARETQYF. The CDR3 bases are TGTGCCAGTACAGGGACGGCCAGGGAGACCCAGTACTTC.

This sequence joins TRBV28 and TRBJ2-2; D may be TRBD1 (5 bases). Trimming left V 5 bases short and J 6 bases short, with 7 bases between. Looked up from germline, CDR1 is MDHEN and CDR2 is SYDVKM. The CDR3 has 12 amino acids. The CDR3 loop reads CASSPGSGELFF. In DNA, the CDR3 is TGTGCCAGCAGTCCAGGGTCCGGGGAGCTGTTTTTT.

The chain couples TRBV5-6 to TRBJ1-2; the match to TRBD1 covers 7 bases. Per the germline V gene, CDR1 is SGHDT and CDR2 is YYEEEE. The V and J ends lost 0 bases and 7 bases, in that order; junction bases with no gene match: 6. The CDR3 is 14 residues long. The CDR3 nucleotides are TGTGCCAGCAGCTTGGGAGACAGGGTCTCTGGCTACACCTTC. This codes for CASSLGDRVSGYTF.

The table lists this clone with a few counts. The chain joins TRBV4-2 to TRBJ2-1, with 10 positions matching TRBD2. Trimming at V came to 4 bases and at J to 5 bases, leaving 5 bases not matched to a gene. The CDR3 runs 15 residues. The germline V gene has CDR1 LGHNA and CDR2 YNFKEQ. In nucleotides, the CDR3 is TGTGCCAGCAGCCCGACTAGCGGGTTCGACAATGAGCAGTTCTTC. Encoded protein: CASSPTSGFDNEQFF.

The chain uses TRBV19 and TRBJ1-2, with no clear D. In germline, CDR1 is LNHDA, CDR2 SQIVND (reference sequence). The CDR3 is 12 residues long. The germline V and J ends were trimmed by 4 bases and 8 bases, with 11 bases remaining between them. DNA of the CDR3: TGTGCCAGTAGTACCCAACAGACCGGCTACACCTTC. Translation gives CASSTQQTGYTF.

V gene TRBV7-2 combines with J gene TRBJ1-3; no firm D call. The CDR3 is 15 amino acids. Per the germline V gene, CDR1 is SGHTA and CDR2 is FQGNSA. The ends were cut back, 5 bases at V and 0 bases at J, with 11 bases in the middle. The CDR3: CASSQDFSSGNTIYF. CDR3 nucleotides: TGTGCCAGCAGCCAGGACTTCAGCTCTGGAAACACCATATATTTT.

V and J are TRBV6-2 or TRBV6-3 and TRBJ2-1; 12 bases line up with TRBD2. The junction had 7 bases not matched to a gene; V was cut back by 2 bases and J by 8 bases. The CDR3 consists of 16 residues. CDR1 is MNHEY and CDR2 is SVGEGT in the germline V gene. The CDR3 protein is CASSYTGLAGLDEQFF. CDR3 nucleotides: TGTGCCAGCAGTTACACCGGACTAGCGGGACTGGATGAGCAGTTCTTC.

The chain recombines TRBV6-2 or TRBV6-3 with TRBJ2-7; 12 bases align to TRBD2. With V trimmed by 4 bases and J by 4 bases, 2 bases remained unmatched. CDR1 is MNHEY and CDR2 is SVGEGT in the germline V gene. This CDR3 has 14 residues. CDR3 bases: TGTGCCAGCAGTTGGACTAGCGGGGATTACGAGCAGTACTTC. Translating it yields CASSWTSGDYEQYF.

This clone was picked up a small number of times. The chain has TRBV7-2 and TRBJ2-1; 10 positions match TRBD2. The CDR3 is made up of 15 amino acids. The germline CDR1 and CDR2 sequences are SGHTA and FQGNSA. The ends lost 5 bases at V and 8 bases at J; junction bases unmatched: 9. This CDR3 is CASSTSGGAPHEQFF. For the CDR3, the DNA is TGTGCCAGCAGCACCAGCGGGGGGGCACCCCATGAGCAGTTCTTC.

The V gene is TRBV5-1, the J gene TRBJ1-4, with D tentatively TRBD1 (6 bases). The CDR3 covers 13 residues. The V end lost 5 bases, the J end lost 5 bases, and 10 bases lay between the germline ends. Germline lookup yields CDR1 SGHRS and CDR2 YFSETQ. The CDR3 nucleotides read TGCGCCAGCAGGGGGGGCGCAAATGAAAAACTGTTTTTT. Translated, it gives CASRGGANEKLFF.

This clone showed up just once. The J gene is TRBJ1-4, the V gene TRBV10-3; perhaps TRBD1 as D (6 bases). This CDR3 is 14 amino acids long. Germline CDR1 ENHRY, CDR2 SYGVKD. Trimming took 6 bases from V and 6 from J, leaving 14 bases between them. CDR3 amino acids: CAISSRGGDEKLFF. The CDR3 DNA reads as TGTGCCATCAGCTCAAGGGGGGGCGATGAAAAACTGTTTTTT.

This clone was recorded only once. This chain joins TRBV29-1 and TRBJ1-1; TRBD1 agrees at 8 bases. CDR3 size: 12 residues. Germline trimming cut 8 bases from V and 1 base from J; bases unmatched to any gene: 3. The germline CDR1 and CDR2 sequences are SQVTM and ANQGSEA. The CDR3 region is CSSGTGNTEAFF. CDR3 nucleotide sequence: TGCAGCTCAGGGACAGGGAACACTGAAGCTTTCTTT.

The V and J genes are TRBV15 and TRBJ2-3; 7 bases agree with TRBD2. This CDR3 has 15 residues. V dropped 5 bases and J dropped 1; count of bases not matched to a gene: 6. The germline V gene encodes CDR1 LNHNV and CDR2 YYDKDF (reference sequence). This chain's CDR3 is CATSRGRAGTDTQYF. The CDR3 bases are TGTGCCACCAGCCGAGGGAGGGCCGGCACAGATACGCAGTATTTT.

This chain joins TRBV5-1 and TRBJ1-4; maybe TRBD1 (5 bases). Germline loops: CDR1 SGHRS, CDR2 YFSETQ. This CDR3 comprises 14 residues. The ends were cut back, 3 bases at V and 8 bases at J, with 14 bases in the middle. CDR3 sequence reads: CASSSDSPREKLFF. CDR3 in DNA: TGCGCCAGCAGCTCCGACAGTCCACGGGAAAAACTGTTTTTT. Full variable domain (rest looked up from reference TRBV5-1 and TRBJ1-4): KAGVTQTPRYLIKTRGQQVTLSCSPISGHRSVSWYQQTPGQGLQFLFEYFSETQRNKGNFPGRFSGRQFSNSRSEMNVSTLELGDSALYLCASSSDSPREKLFFGSGTQLSVL.

The CDR3 spells CASSPGLAGGLFYEQYF. The CDR3 nucleotides are TGTGCCAGCAGCCCAGGACTAGCGGGGGGCCTTTTCTACGAGCAGTACTTC. V usage is TRBV7-9 and J usage is TRBJ2-7, with 14 nucleotides matching TRBD2. The J segment lost 3 bases and the V segment lost 5 bases, leaving 9 bases of the junction unmatched. This CDR3 has 17 residues. Germline V lookup: CDR1 SEHNR, CDR2 FQNEAQ (reference sequence).

J is TRBJ1-2 and V is TRBV4-3, with a tentative D call TRBD1 (6 bases). The V and J ends lost 1 base and 4 bases respectively, with 19 bases between them. CDR1 is LGHNA and CDR2 is YSLEER in the germline V gene. The CDR3 loop spans 17 amino acids. The CDR3 sequence: CASSQGTVERSIYGYTF. For the CDR3, the DNA is TGCGCCAGCAGCCAAGGGACAGTCGAAAGGTCTATCTATGGCTACACCTTC.

The genes are TRBV5-6 and TRBJ1-4; 8 bases are shared with TRBD1. Germline V gives CDR1 SGHDT, CDR2 YYEEEE. The J segment lost 7 bases and the V segment lost 3 bases, leaving 8 bases of the junction unmatched. The CDR3 is 15 amino acids. The CDR3 DNA sequence: TGTGCCAGCAGCTGGAACGGACAGGGCGGTGAAAAACTGTTTTTT. Protein: CASSWNGQGGEKLFF. The whole variable domain, remainder taken from reference TRBV5-6 and TRBJ1-4, is DAGVTQSPTHLIKTRGQQVTLRCSPKSGHDTVSWYQQALGQGPQFIFQYYEEEERQRGNFPDRFSGHQFPNYSSELNVNALLLGDSALYLCASSWNGQGGEKLFFGSGTQLSVL.

The chain is built from TRBV6-2 or TRBV6-3 and TRBJ1-4; D is perhaps TRBD1 (5 bases). The germline V and J ends were trimmed by 6 bases and 8 bases, with 10 bases remaining between them. The CDR3 has 12 amino acids. Germline V gene lookup returns CDR1 MNHEY and CDR2 SVGEGT. The CDR3 DNA sequence: TGTGCCAGCAGCTGGGAGGGGGAAAAACTGTTTTTT. Translating gives CASSWEGEKLFF.

V usage is TRBV10-3 and J usage is TRBJ2-1; no firm D call. Per the germline V gene, CDR1 is ENHRY and CDR2 is SYGVKD. The V and J ends lost 4 bases and 3 bases respectively, with 13 bases between them. The CDR3 has 15 residues. CDR3 sequence: CAISGSRNIYNEQFF. CDR3 sequence (DNA): TGTGCCATCAGTGGGTCCAGAAACATCTACAATGAGCAGTTCTTC.